The rows below give T cell receptor beta chains drawn from one sample of a study of cytomegalovirus exposure and HLA in healthy donors. TCRdb keeps only in-frame clones here, not all; method: immunoSEQ multiplex PCR. This table has hundreds of thousands of clones, 70% to 90% appearing once. Sequenced sample: PBMCs. These TCRs come from a woman between 18 and 29 years old in good health and CMV-seronegative. Each CDR3 is given with its conserved first and last residue. A D gene is named only where the DNA matches it firmly. Clone size is stated in some rows and not others, as once, few, many or a class when expanded.

j_gene,abundance,d_gene,v_gene,CDR3aa,CDR3nt
TRBJ1-1,once,TRBD1,TRBV6-5,CASSSPGTGEEAFF,TGTGCCAGCAGCTCCCCCGGGACAGGGGAAGAAGCTTTCTTT
TRBJ2-7,-,-,TRBV2,CASVRTAGINEQYF,TGTGCCAGCGTGAGGACGGCGGGGATAAACGAGCAGTACTTC
TRBJ2-7,-,-,TRBV5-5,CASSSWGDGEQYF,TGTGCCAGCAGCTCTTGGGGGGACGGGGAGCAGTACTTC
TRBJ2-3,-,TRBD1,TRBV6-5,CASRLDRDHLNTQYF,TGTGCCAGCAGACTAGACAGGGACCATTTAAATACGCAGTATTTT
TRBJ2-7,-,TRBD2,TRBV29-1,CSVLSGDHYEQYF,TGCAGCGTTTTAAGCGGGGACCACTACGAGCAGTACTTC
TRBJ2-2,-,TRBD1,TRBV6-5,CASSYPSGGGTGELFF,TGTGCCAGCAGTTACCCGTCAGGGGGTGGCACCGGGGAGCTGTTTTTT
TRBJ2-7,-,-,TRBV9,CASSVGGQNSYEQYF,TGTGCCAGCAGCGTAGGTGGGCAGAACTCCTACGAGCAGTACTTC
TRBJ2-3,-,TRBD2,TRBV6-5,CASSYSGGKTQYF,TGTGCCAGCAGTTACTCGGGAGGGAAAACGCAGTATTTT
TRBJ2-5,-,TRBD2,TRBV11-2,CASSLNTGGGETQYF,TGTGCCAGCAGCTTAAACACGGGGGGGGGAGAGACCCAGTACTTC
TRBJ2-7,-,-,TRBV12-2,CASRLGGTVRYSYEQYF,TGTGCAAGTCGCTTAGGGGGGACAGTCAGGTACTCCTACGAGCAGTACTTC
TRBJ2-7,-,-,TRBV28,CASSGLGGPREQYF,TGTGCCAGCAGCGGGCTCGGGGGGCCTCGCGAGCAGTACTTC
TRBJ2-7,medium-sized,TRBD1,TRBV5-1,CASSWGQGVSYEQYF,TGCGCCAGCAGCTGGGGACAGGGTGTCTCCTACGAGCAGTACTTC
TRBJ2-1,once,-,TRBV30,CAWSVYGSHHTNEQFF,TGTGCCTGGAGTGTTTACGGGAGCCACCACACGAATGAGCAGTTCTTC
TRBJ1-4,-,TRBD1,TRBV28,CASSTDRGTNEKLFF,TGTGCCAGCAGCACGGACAGGGGAACTAATGAAAAACTGTTTTTT
TRBJ1-1,-,-,TRBV9,CASSPGLNTEAFF,TGTGCCAGCAGCCCAGGGTTGAACACTGAAGCTTTCTTT
TRBJ1-6,-,-,TRBV6-1,CASTQEFGNSPLHF,TGTGCCAGCACGCAGGAATTTGGGAATTCACCCCTCCACTTT
TRBJ1-5,-,-,TRBV27,CASSLSGDQPQHF,TGTGCCAGCAGTTTAAGCGGAGATCAGCCCCAGCATTTT
TRBJ2-5,-,-,TRBV28,CASSFTGTGETQYF,TGTGCCAGCAGTTTCACAGGGACGGGAGAGACCCAGTACTTC
TRBJ2-7,-,TRBD1,TRBV11-2,CASSLERTGAYEQYF,TGTGCCAGCAGCTTAGAGCGGACAGGGGCGTACGAGCAGTACTTC
TRBJ1-2,-,-,TRBV2,CASSQAEGTPNYGYTF,TGTGCCAGCAGCCAGGCGGAGGGCACCCCTAACTATGGCTACACCTTC
TRBJ2-5,-,TRBD2,TRBV28,CASSHGTSGSWETQYF,TGTGCCAGCAGTCATGGGACTAGCGGGAGCTGGGAGACCCAGTACTTC
TRBJ2-1,-,TRBD1,TRBV28,CASSLGTGLNEQFF,TGTGCCAGCAGTTTGGGGACAGGGCTGAATGAGCAGTTCTTC
TRBJ2-2,-,-,TRBV27,CASSVGTGELFF,TGTGCCAGTTCTGTCGGCACCGGGGAGCTGTTTTTT
TRBJ1-3,-,-,TRBV27,CASSRGGVGSGNTIYF,TGTGCCAGCTCAAGGGGAGGGGTCGGCTCTGGAAACACCATATATTTT
TRBJ2-7,-,-,TRBV6-1,CASSEVVYSYEQYF,TGTGCCAGCAGTGAGGTCGTCTACTCCTACGAGCAGTACTTC
TRBJ2-3,once,TRBD1,TRBV14,CASSSRYTGTGFTDTQYF,TGTGCCAGCAGCTCAAGATATACCGGGACAGGATTCACAGATACGCAGTATTTT
TRBJ1-2,-,-,TRBV4-2,CASSQGTTANYGYTF,TGTGCCAGCAGCCAAGGAACCACTGCTAACTATGGCTACACCTTC
TRBJ2-1,once,-,TRBV2,CASSFYLGGPTLYNEQFF,TGTGCCAGCAGTTTCTACCTAGGCGGGCCCACACTTTACAATGAGCAGTTCTTC
TRBJ2-7,-,-,TRBV9,CASSVAENPYEQYF,TGTGCCAGCAGCGTCGCGGAAAACCCCTACGAGCAGTACTTC
TRBJ2-1,medium-sized,-,TRBV6-6,CASSYSDEQFF,TGTGCCAGCAGTTACTCCGATGAGCAGTTCTTC
TRBJ2-7,-,-,TRBV9,CASSVNGVPGAPYEQYF,TGTGCCAGCAGCGTAAATGGCGTACCTGGGGCCCCCTACGAGCAGTACTTC
TRBJ2-7,few,TRBD2,TRBV9,CASSPGTSGTYEQYF,TGTGCCAGCAGCCCCGGGACTAGCGGAACCTACGAGCAGTACTTC
TRBJ1-3,-,-,TRBV4-2,CASSQASGNTIYF,TGTGCCAGCAGCCAAGCGAGCGGAAACACCATATATTTT
TRBJ2-1,-,TRBD1,TRBV28,CASSPPGQGHEQFF,TGTGCCAGCAGTCCCCCCGGACAGGGGCATGAGCAGTTCTTC
TRBJ2-7,-,TRBD2,TRBV11-2,CASSFSGTSDAYEQYF,TGCGCCAGCAGCTTCTCCGGAACTAGCGATGCCTACGAGCAGTACTTC
TRBJ2-3,-,TRBD2,TRBV27,CASRLRAGAADTQYF,TGTGCCAGCAGACTAAGAGCGGGGGCCGCAGATACGCAGTATTTT
TRBJ2-7,-,TRBD1,TRBV27,CASSSPRQGAREQYF,TGTGCCAGCAGTTCCCCGCGGCAGGGGGCGAGGGAGCAGTACTTC